A single sample is the source of the 22 T cell receptor beta chains below, sequenced in a study of blood T cell repertoires in COVID-19. This table comes from immunoSEQ multiplex PCR, and its TCRdb copy is limited to in-frame clones, with some not included. The sample lists about 310,000 clones; roughly 86% were seen once. Sample: peripheral blood. Every receptor here comes from a man between 65 and 79 years old with acute or convalescent COVID-19.

The rearrangement uses TRBV5-4 and TRBJ1-1; weak D call: TRBD1 (6 bases). Deletions cut 9 bases from V and 7 bases from J, with 22 bases between. Germline V lookup: CDR1 SGHNT, CDR2 YYREEE (reference sequence). The CDR3 is made up of 14 amino acids. CDR3 in amino acids: CATIDRGAVGEAFF. The CDR3 DNA reads as TGTGCCACCATCGACCGGGGGGCTGTGGGTGAAGCTTTCTTT.

V and J are TRBV24-1 and TRBJ2-6; 10 positions agree with TRBD1. This CDR3 has 18 amino acids. Germline CDR1 KGHDR, CDR2 SFDVKD. The J segment lost 4 bases and the V segment lost 5 bases, leaving 10 bases of the junction unmatched. The CDR3 bases are TGTGCCACCAGTGGCTGGACAGGGGGGGTGGAAGGGGCCAACGTCCTGACTTTC. It encodes CATSGWTGGVEGANVLTF.

The V gene is TRBV7-2, the J gene TRBJ1-1; 9 bases fit TRBD1. With V trimmed by 1 base and J by 2 bases, 2 bases remained unmatched. This CDR3 has 15 amino acids. Looked up from germline, CDR1 is SGHTA and CDR2 is FQGNSA. CDR3 residues: CASSLGTGANTEAFF. CDR3 nucleotides: TGTGCCAGCAGCTTAGGGACAGGGGCCAACACTGAAGCTTTCTTT.

The genes are TRBV19 and TRBJ2-2; tentative D call: TRBD2 (6 bases). This CDR3 contains 17 residues. The germline V and J ends were trimmed by 4 bases and 4 bases, with 19 bases remaining between them. The germline gives CDR1 LNHDA, CDR2 SQIVND (reference sequence). CDR3 bases: TGTGCCAGTAGTACAGACTGGGGCGGGAAGGGCACCGGGGAGCTGTTTTTT. Translation gives CASSTDWGGKGTGELFF.

In its sample, this clone was seen a few times. The gene calls are TRBV11-2 and TRBJ2-7; weak D call: TRBD2 (6 bases). Trimming took 3 bases from V and 5 from J, leaving 11 bases between them. The germline gives CDR1 SGHAT, CDR2 FQNNGV. The CDR3 covers 13 residues. The CDR3 is CASSLMRDHEQYF. CDR3 nucleotide sequence: TGTGCCAGCAGCTTGATGCGGGACCACGAGCAGTACTTC.

CDR3 in DNA: TGTGCCAGCAGCTTAGTAGCGGGGGACACAGATACGCAGTATTTT. Amino acid sequence: CASSLVAGDTDTQYF. The rearrangement links TRBV7-6 to TRBJ2-3; 9 bases fit TRBD2. V lost 1 base and J lost 2; bases outside the gene matches: 1. CDR1 and CDR2 (germline): SGHVS, FNYEAQ. CDR3 length: 15 amino acids.

The genes are TRBV7-8 and TRBJ1-1, with TRBD1 identical over 7 bases. Per the germline V gene, CDR1 is SGHVS and CDR2 is FQNEAQ. The junction had 6 bases not matched to a gene; V was cut back by 5 bases and J by 0 bases. The CDR3 sequence is 15 residues long. Written as DNA, the CDR3 is TGTGCCAGCAGCACACAGGGGAATATGAACACTGAAGCTTTCTTT. Translating it yields CASSTQGNMNTEAFF. Looking up the rest from reference TRBV7-8 and TRBJ1-1 gives the full variable domain: GAGVSQSPRYKVAKRGQDVALRCDPISGHVSLFWYQQALGQGPEFLTYFQNEAQLDKSGLPSDRFFAERPEGSVSTLKIQRTQQEDSAVYLCASSTQGNMNTEAFFGQGTRLTVV.

The chain links TRBV28 to TRBJ1-2; the D is unclear. The CDR3 is 13 amino acids. Germline CDR1 and CDR2: MDHEN and SYDVKM. V gave up 10 bases and J gave up 5 bases, with 17 bases separating them. CDR3 sequence reads: CATPLLGGYGYTF. CDR3 coding DNA: TGTGCCACCCCCCTGTTGGGAGGGTATGGCTACACCTTC.

This chain uses TRBV30 with TRBJ2-7; possibly TRBD1 for D (8 bases). This CDR3 comprises 14 residues. V was trimmed by 4 bases and J by 6 bases, leaving 19 bases between them. Germline loops: CDR1 GTSNPN, CDR2 SVGIG (reference sequence). CDR3 loop: CAWTTGQAGAEQYF. The DNA of the CDR3 is TGTGCCTGGACGACGGGACAGGCGGGAGCCGAGCAGTACTTC.

This chain connects TRBV19 to TRBJ1-3; D ambiguous. The CDR3 extends over 19 amino acids. Germline-derived CDR1 and CDR2 are LNHDA and SQIVND (reference sequence). Trimming took 7 bases from V and 0 from J, leaving 25 bases between them. In nucleotides, the CDR3 is TGTGCCAGTACGAGGCTCGGGGAAAGCAGCTACTACTCTGGAAACACCATATATTTT. Amino acid sequence: CASTRLGESSYYSGNTIYF.

This clone was observed a single time. This chain uses TRBV4-3 with TRBJ2-3, with TRBD2 identical over 7 bases. J gave up 2 bases and V 4 bases, and 12 bases lay outside the gene matches. Germline V gene sequence: CDR1 LGHNA, CDR2 YSLEER. The CDR3 spans 17 residues. The CDR3 loop is CASSLHFGTINTDTQYF. CDR3 DNA: TGCGCCAGCAGCCTACACTTCGGGACTATCAACACAGATACGCAGTATTTT.

The genes are TRBV28 and TRBJ2-7, with TRBD1 as a possible D gene (5 bases). Germline V CDR1 and CDR2: MDHEN, SYDVKM. V dropped 6 bases and J dropped 0 bases, with 12 bases sitting between them. This CDR3 is built from 14 residues. The CDR3 nucleotides read TGTGCCAGCAGACCCCGGACACCCTCCTACGAGCAGTACTTC. Protein sequence: CASRPRTPSYEQYF.

In this sample, this clone turned up once. The chain joins TRBV6-2 or TRBV6-3 to TRBJ1-1, with 12 positions matching TRBD1. The CDR3 is made up of 17 amino acids. After removal of 2 bases from V and 7 bases from J, the junction contained 11 bases not matched to a gene. Germline loops: CDR1 MNHEY, CDR2 SVGEGT. CDR3 sequence: CASSYGPIGTGGIEAFF. DNA for the CDR3: TGTGCCAGCAGTTACGGGCCCATCGGGACAGGGGGCATTGAAGCTTTCTTT.

This clone was detected only once. This chain connects TRBV4-1 to TRBJ2-3; tentative D call: TRBD1 (6 bases). V gave up 4 bases and J gave up 10 bases, with 15 bases separating them. CDR3 size: 13 residues. Per the germline V gene, CDR1 is MGHRA and CDR2 is YSYEKL. This CDR3 reads CASSRRGARAQYF. The CDR3 bases are TGCGCCAGCAGCCGCAGGGGCGCACGGGCGCAGTATTTT.

In DNA form, the CDR3 reads TGTGCCAGCTTCTTCCCCGGGAGTGGAGTCAATGAGCAGTTCTTC. Protein sequence: CASFFPGSGVNEQFF. The V and J genes are TRBV6-6 and TRBJ2-1; D possibly corresponds to TRBD2 (6 bases). V lost 8 bases and J 6 bases, leaving 20 bases between the germline ends. This CDR3 spans 15 amino acids. Germline V gives CDR1 MNHNY, CDR2 SVGAGI (reference sequence).

The V and J genes are TRBV7-9 and TRBJ2-5, with 8 positions matching TRBD1. Looked up from germline, CDR1 is SEHNR and CDR2 is FQNEAQ (reference sequence). The junction had 4 bases not matched to a gene; V was cut back by 3 bases and J by 4 bases. The CDR3 extends over 14 amino acids. Here the CDR3 DNA reads TGTGCCAGCAGCTTGGCAGGGGGCATAGAGACCCAGTACTTC. This translates into CASSLAGGIETQYF.

This chain uses TRBV5-5 with TRBJ2-7; the D is unclear. The CDR3 runs to 16 residues. V lost 2 bases and J 5 bases, leaving 20 bases between the germline ends. Germline CDR1 is SGHKS and CDR2 is YYEKEE (reference sequence). CDR3 residues: CASSFEASRLVHEQYF. CDR3 nucleotides: TGTGCCAGCAGCTTCGAGGCCAGTCGTTTGGTTCACGAGCAGTACTTC.

The V call is TRBV12-3 or TRBV12-4, the J call TRBJ1-2, with no clear D. V dropped 3 bases and J dropped 8 bases, with 13 bases sitting between them. CDR3 length: 13 amino acids. Here the CDR3 reads CASSLGPSVGYTF. Here the CDR3 DNA reads TGTGCCAGCAGTTTGGGCCCCTCCGTCGGCTACACCTTC.

With regard to this clone: In the same sample, other DNA sequences code for this CDR3. The rearrangement links TRBV18 to TRBJ2-7; D unclear. The CDR3 consists of 12 residues. The V and J ends lost 6 bases and 1 base respectively, with 7 bases between them. In germline, CDR1 is KGHSH, CDR2 LQKENI. CDR3 DNA: TGTGCCAGCTCGCTCGGTTCCTACGAGCAGTACTTC. Amino acid sequence: CASSLGSYEQYF.

The rearrangement uses TRBV7-9 and TRBJ2-3; 9 bases map to TRBD2. V was pared by 5 bases and J by 7 bases, with 10 bases of the junction left unmatched. Germline assignment: CDR1 SEHNR and CDR2 FQNEAQ (reference sequence). The CDR3 is made up of 15 amino acids. The CDR3 region is CASSQGTSPPYTQYF. In nucleotides, the CDR3 is TGTGCCAGCAGCCAAGGGACTAGCCCTCCCTATACGCAGTATTTT.

The chain links TRBV10-1 to TRBJ2-4, with TRBD1 matching over 8 bases. With 3 bases clipped from V and 6 bases from J, the junction kept 4 bases outside the gene matches. The CDR3 consists of 14 residues. Per germline, CDR1 WNHNN and CDR2 SYGVQD (reference sequence). CDR3 sequence: CASSDHGQGNIQYF. CDR3 nucleotides: TGCGCCAGCAGTGATCACGGACAGGGAAACATTCAGTACTTC.

The chain is built from TRBV15 and TRBJ2-7; weak D call: TRBD1 (7 bases). CDR3 size: 15 residues. Germline V lookup: CDR1 LNHNV, CDR2 YYDKDF (reference sequence). Trimming took off 0 bases at V and 1 base at J, with 10 bases between the two ends. CDR3 amino acids: CATSRDAGGSYEQYF. The CDR3 DNA sequence: TGTGCCACCAGCAGAGATGCAGGGGGGTCCTACGAGCAGTACTTC.